Listed below are T cell receptor beta chains from one sample, sequenced in a study of cytotoxic CD8 clonotypes in ibrutinib-treated CLL. Here immunoSEQ multiplex PCR was the method, and the copy in TCRdb shows in-frame clones only, minus some. The sample records more than 50,000 clones, approximately 54% being singletons. This sample comprised PBMCs, obtained after 12 months of ibrutinib treatment. These receptors all stem from a human donor with chronic lymphocytic leukemia. The conserved cysteine and the conserved F or W are not part of the CDR3 here. Fields, in order: V gene, CDR3 length, CDR3 protein.

>TRBV7-9|12
ASSSNSPTYGYT
>TRBV15|12
ATSTASGAGELF
>TRBV18|13
ASSPGGVDAYEQY
>TRBV18|16
ASSRSFQSPETNEKLF
>TRBV6-1|12
ASSTRDRGQPQH
>TRBV2|10
ASSGQGETQY
>TRBV30|9
AWLDPPGYT
>TRBV5-1|11
ASSSMTGNEQF
>TRBV9|12
ASSAAGGAYGYT
>TRBV29-1|10
SALQGTDTQY
>TRBV6-1|13
ASRATRDRNSPLH
>TRBV5-1|13
ASSKVTGGITEAF
>TRBV18|11
ASSPSGAQGYT
>TRBV6-1|11
ATRNQGWTEAF
>TRBV7-7|13
ASSPRSGPEETQY
>TRBV19|11
ASTDRLGYGYT
>TRBV5-1|12
ASSLGQGWTEAF
>TRBV6-1|13
ASSLLPGSFDEQF
>TRBV20-1|8
SALIETQY
>TRBV7-2|13
ASSLPGSSYNEQF
>TRBV6-1|11
ASSEVPGWAQY
>TRBV5-1|12
ASSYQTVGSPLH
>TRBV6-5|11
ASSGQSGYGYT
>TRBV5-4|11
ASSLQSQETQY
>TRBV28|12
ASRSETGLYEQY
>TRBV28|12
ASSSANTGNTIY
>TRBV18|13
ASSPTGQGRDTQY
>TRBV6-6|14
ASSYSGGMGTGELF
>TRBV7-2|11
ASSLGGRETQY
>TRBV6-6|12
ASSTGSSGNTIY
>TRBV18|12
ASTDIPSTDTQY
>TRBV2|11
ASASGNADTQY
>TRBV10-1|12
ASSESNSGNTIY
>TRBV2|11
ASSIGTGGTQY
>TRBV28|13
ASSRQGAGLETQY
>TRBV27|13
ASSLGTSGSSEQY
>TRBV4-1|13
ASSQVEGIYNEQF
>TRBV6-6|12
ASSPGTRTDTQY
>TRBV6-5|11
ASSPDSGNTIY
>TRBV9|13
ASSVGEGAAEKLF
>TRBV7-8|13
ASSLGLARSYEQY
>TRBV10-3|14
ATDRGNTPGANVLT
>TRBV5-1|12
ASSLSRARETQY